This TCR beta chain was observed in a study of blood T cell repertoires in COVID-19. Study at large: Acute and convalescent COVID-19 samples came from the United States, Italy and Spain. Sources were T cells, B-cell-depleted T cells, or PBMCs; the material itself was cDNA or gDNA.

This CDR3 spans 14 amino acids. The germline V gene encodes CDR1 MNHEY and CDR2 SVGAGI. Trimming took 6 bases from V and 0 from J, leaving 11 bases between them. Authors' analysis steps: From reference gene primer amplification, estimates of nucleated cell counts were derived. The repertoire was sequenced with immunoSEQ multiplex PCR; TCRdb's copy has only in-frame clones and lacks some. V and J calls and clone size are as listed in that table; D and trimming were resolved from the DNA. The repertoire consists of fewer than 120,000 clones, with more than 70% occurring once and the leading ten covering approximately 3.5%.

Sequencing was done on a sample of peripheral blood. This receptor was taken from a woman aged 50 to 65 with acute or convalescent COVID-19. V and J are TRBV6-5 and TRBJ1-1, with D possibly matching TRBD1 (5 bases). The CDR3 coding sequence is TGTGCCAGCAGCCAGGGTCTCATGAACACTGAAGCTTTCTTT. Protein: CASSQGLMNTEAFF.